These 20 T cell receptor beta chains originate from one sample sequenced in a study of T-cell reconstitution after alpha-beta-depleted transplantation in children. Construction of the TCRbeta library involved unique molecular identifiers. TCRdb re-called the PCR reads through MiXCR, storing one row per CDR3 protein. This table has a few hundred thousand distinct CDR3 sequences, about 40% appearing once. This specimen was PBMCs, taken before TCRalphabeta/CD19-depleted stem cell transplant. The receptors were gathered from a girl aged 2 to 9 with aplastic anemia, due to receive a stem cell transplant.

This clonotype has at least ten counts. The chain couples TRBV2 to TRBJ1-1; D is uncertain. V lost 6 bases, J lost 0 bases, and 11 bases lay in between. Per the germline V gene, CDR1 is SNHLY and CDR2 is FYNNEI. This CDR3 has 14 amino acids. CDR3 coding DNA: TGTGCCAGCAGGACGCCAGAATTGAACACTGAAGCTTTCTTT. Translating gives CASRTPELNTEAFF.

The V and J genes are TRBV12-5 and TRBJ2-4; TRBD2 might be the D (6 bases). CDR1 and CDR2 from the germline V gene are LGHNT and FRNRAP. CDR3 length equals 15 residues. For the CDR3, the DNA is TGTGCCACCACCCAAACCCGCGGGGAGAAAAACATTCAGTACTTC. Residues: CATTQTRGEKNIQYF.

The CDR3 is CASSYLRDRGDTQYF. CDR3 bases: TGTGCCAGCAGCTACCTCCGGGACAGGGGAGATACGCAGTATTTT. The genes are TRBV3-1 and TRBJ2-3; 10 positions agree with TRBD1. With V trimmed by 5 bases and J by 5 bases, 7 bases remained unmatched. From germline, CDR1 is LGHDT and CDR2 YNNKEL (reference sequence). The CDR3 runs 15 residues.

Ten or more counts support this clonotype. This chain's CDR3 is CASSVPGLAGYNEQFF. Here the CDR3 DNA reads TGTGCCAGCAGTGTACCGGGACTAGCGGGCTACAATGAGCAGTTCTTC. The rearrangement joins TRBV12-3 or TRBV12-4 to TRBJ2-1, with 12 nucleotides matching TRBD2. Trimming took 5 bases from V and 3 from J; bases not matched to a gene: 5. The CDR3 loop spans 16 amino acids.

The chain carries TRBV27 and TRBJ2-6; D gene unclear. Looked up from germline, CDR1 is MNHEY and CDR2 is SMNVEV (reference sequence). The CDR3 has 15 amino acids. The V and J ends lost 7 bases and 1 base respectively, with 11 bases between them. CDR3 sequence (DNA): TGTGCCAGCACCAAAATCAGTTCTGGGGCCAACGTCCTGACTTTC. Translation gives CASTKISSGANVLTF.

The rearrangement joins TRBV4-2 to TRBJ2-1; D remains ambiguous. This CDR3 comprises 14 residues. The V end was cut by 0 bases, the J end by 9 bases, with 12 bases between. Germline V gene lookup returns CDR1 LGHNA and CDR2 YNFKEQ. The CDR3 DNA sequence: TGTGCCAGCAGCCAAGATCTGGCTAGTGCTGAGCAGTTCTTC. As protein: CASSQDLASAEQFF.

Concerning this clonotype: The junction departs from the called germline gene at one end, perhaps through a read error. The chain combines TRBV7-3 with TRBJ2-1; TRBD1 matches 7 bases. Per germline, CDR1 SGHTA and CDR2 FQGTGA. The CDR3 sequence is 14 residues long. The CDR3 DNA reads as TGTGCCAGCGGCTTTGACAGGGCGAGGAATGAGCAGTTCTTC. Translation gives CASGFDRARNEQFF. Complete variable domain (other parts from reference TRBV7-3 and TRBJ2-1): GAGVSQTPSNKVTEKGKYVELRCDPISGHTALYWYRQSLGQGPEFLIYFQGTGAADDSGLPNDRFFAVRPEGSVSTLKIQRTERGDSAVYLCASGFDRARNEQFFGPGTRLTVL.

The CDR3 coding sequence is TGTGCCAGCTCACCCGAAGGCAGCGGGCCCGGGAACGACGGGGAGCTGTTTTTT. It translates to CASSPEGSGPGNDGELFF. V usage is TRBV18 and J usage is TRBJ2-2, with TRBD2 as a possible D gene (6 bases). CDR1 and CDR2 (germline): KGHSH, LQKENI. This CDR3 has 18 residues. The V end was cut by 3 bases, the J end by 7 bases, with 24 bases between.

This sequence joins TRBV28 and TRBJ2-5; a weak D match, TRBD2 (7 bases). The CDR3 is made up of 14 amino acids. CDR1 MDHEN and CDR2 SYDVKM come from the germline V gene. V lost 4 bases and J 2 bases, leaving 11 bases between the germline ends. The CDR3 DNA reads as TGTGCCAGCAGTTGGGGGGGGGCTCAAGAGACCCAGTACTTC. It codes for CASSWGGAQETQYF. The full variable domain, completed using reference TRBV28 and TRBJ2-5, is DVKVTQSSRYLVKRTGEKVFLECVQDMDHENMFWYRQDPGLGLRLIYFSYDVKMKEKGDIPEGYSVSREKKERFSLILESASTNQTSMYLCASSWGGAQETQYFGPGTRLLVL.

The genes are TRBV7-9 and TRBJ2-6; D gene ambiguous. The germline gives CDR1 SEHNR, CDR2 FQNEAQ (reference sequence). The CDR3 consists of 15 residues. Trimming took off 2 bases at V and 1 base at J, with 6 bases between the two ends. DNA of the CDR3: TGTGCCAGCAGCTTAATAGGTTCTGGGGCCAACGTCCTGACTTTC. It translates to CASSLIGSGANVLTF.

The sample holds many counts of this clonotype. CDR3 bases: TGCAGTGCTGATAAGCGGGAGGCCTTGTACGAGCAGTACTTC. This encodes CSADKREALYEQYF. J is TRBJ2-7 and V is TRBV20-1; 9 bases fit TRBD2. The V segment lost 5 bases and the J segment 4 bases; nucleotides outside the gene matches: 9. The CDR3 contains 14 residues. The V gene's germline CDR1 is DFQATT and CDR2 SNEGSKA (reference sequence).

This clonotype came up many times. The chain employs TRBV9 and TRBJ1-1; D remains ambiguous. The V gene lost 4 bases and the J gene lost 6 bases, with 1 base spanning the gap. This CDR3 comprises 9 residues. Per the germline V gene, CDR1 is SGDLS and CDR2 is YYNGEE. This CDR3 is CASSPEAFF. CDR3 nucleotides: TGTGCCAGCAGCCCTGAAGCTTTCTTT.

The chain uses TRBV5-1 and TRBJ2-5, with D perhaps being TRBD1 or TRBD2 (5 bases each). Germline V CDR1 and CDR2: SGHRS, YFSETQ. This CDR3 spans 15 amino acids. The V and J ends lost 6 bases and 2 bases respectively, with 17 bases between them. The CDR3, as DNA: TGCGCCAGCACCACTATGGGACGCGTACAAGAGACCCAGTACTTC. Translation gives CASTTMGRVQETQYF.

This clonotype was detected many times. The junction does not match germline at one end; this may be a read error. The chain uses TRBV4-1 and TRBJ2-7; a possible D gene is TRBD2 (6 bases). There are 12 residues in the CDR3. The V gene's germline CDR1 is MGHRA and CDR2 YSYEKL. The CDR3 region has the DNA TGTGCCAGCAGCCAGGAGGGGCACGAGCAGTACTTC. Translation gives CASSQEGHEQYF.

This clonotype has ten or more counts. This sequence joins TRBV4-3 and TRBJ1-1, with D unclear. This CDR3 spans 16 amino acids. Per germline, CDR1 LGHNA and CDR2 YSLEER. V gave up 0 bases and J gave up 2 bases, with 13 bases separating them. CDR3 nucleotides: TGCGCCAGCAGCCAAGAAACCCTTCGAGCTAACACTGAAGCTTTCTTT. Its protein product is CASSQETLRANTEAFF.

This clonotype has at least ten counts. V gene TRBV12-3 or TRBV12-4 combines with J gene TRBJ2-1, with no clear D. V gave up 3 bases and J gave up 2 bases, with 14 bases separating them. The CDR3 contains 16 residues. The CDR3 coding sequence is TGTGCCAGCAGTTTGGATCGGCGCCCACCCTACAATGAGCAGTTCTTC. Amino acid sequence: CASSLDRRPPYNEQFF.

The table lists this clonotype with many counts. The V call is TRBV20-1, the J call TRBJ1-1; tentatively, D is TRBD1 (6 bases). Trimming cost V 6 bases and J 2 bases, with 13 bases left between them. Germline V gene lookup returns CDR1 DFQATT and CDR2 SNEGSKA (reference sequence). There are 13 residues in the CDR3. CDR3 in DNA: TGCAGTGCCAGGCAGGGGACTAACACTGAAGCTTTCTTT. Residues: CSARQGTNTEAFF.

This clonotype was found many times. The genes are TRBV5-1 and TRBJ2-1, with no clear D. CDR3 length equals 14 residues. With 0 bases removed from V and 0 bases from J, the gap between germline ends came to 4 bases. Germline CDR1 reads SGHRS; CDR2 reads YFSETQ. The CDR3 DNA is TGCGCCAGCAGCTTGGTTAGCTCCTACAATGAGCAGTTCTTC. It encodes CASSLVSSYNEQFF. Full variable domain (rest looked up from reference TRBV5-1 and TRBJ2-1): KAGVTQTPRYLIKTRGQQVTLSCSPISGHRSVSWYQQTPGQGLQFLFEYFSETQRNKGNFPGRFSGRQFSNSRSEMNVSTLELGDSALYLCASSLVSSYNEQFFGPGTRLTVL.

The rearrangement joins TRBV11-3 to TRBJ2-5, with D perhaps assigned TRBD1 or TRBD2 (5 bases each). The CDR3 has 14 amino acids. The V gene's germline CDR1 is SGHNT and CDR2 YENEEA. V dropped 3 bases and J dropped 1 base, with 9 bases sitting between them. CDR3 sequence (DNA): TGTGCCAGCAGCTTGGGACCCGTCCAAGAGACCCAGTACTTC. It encodes CASSLGPVQETQYF.

The chain is built from TRBV6-5 and TRBJ2-2; 8 positions agree with TRBD1. J was trimmed by 1 base and V by 1 base; bases with no gene match: 2. CDR1 is MNHEY, CDR2 SVGAGI, per germline. This CDR3 is 16 amino acids long. DNA for the CDR3: TGTGCCAGCAGTTACTACGACAGGGGGAACACCGGGGAGCTGTTTTTT. Protein: CASSYYDRGNTGELFF.